The subject of this entry is one T cell receptor beta chain. The sample originates from a study of cytomegalovirus exposure and HLA in healthy donors. The repertoire was sequenced with immunoSEQ multiplex PCR; TCRdb's copy has only in-frame clones and lacks some. The sample lists roughly 45,000 clones; approximately 90% were seen once. The V gene's germline CDR1 is ENHRY and CDR2 SYGVKD. The ends lost 6 bases at V and 7 bases at J; junction bases unmatched: 4. This CDR3 is 13 amino acids long. Sequencing was carried out using PBMCs. The rearrangement uses TRBV10-3 and TRBJ1-1; 11 bases match TRBD1. This receptor was obtained from a young man in good health and CMV-seronegative. Written as DNA, the CDR3 is TGTGCCATCAGGGACAGGGGGCAAAATGAAGCTTTCTTT. Translated: CAIRDRGQNEAFF.